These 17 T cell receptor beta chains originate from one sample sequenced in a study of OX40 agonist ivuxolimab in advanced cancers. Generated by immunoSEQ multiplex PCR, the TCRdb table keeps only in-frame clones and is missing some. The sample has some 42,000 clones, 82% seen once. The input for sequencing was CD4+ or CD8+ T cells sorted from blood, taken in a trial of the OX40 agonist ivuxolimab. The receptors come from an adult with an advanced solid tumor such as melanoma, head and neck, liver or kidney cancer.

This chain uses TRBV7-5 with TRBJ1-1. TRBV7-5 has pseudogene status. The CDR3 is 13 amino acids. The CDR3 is CARSWGGHTEAFF. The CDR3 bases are TGTGCCAGAAGCTGGGGAGGGCACACTGAAGCTTTCTTT.

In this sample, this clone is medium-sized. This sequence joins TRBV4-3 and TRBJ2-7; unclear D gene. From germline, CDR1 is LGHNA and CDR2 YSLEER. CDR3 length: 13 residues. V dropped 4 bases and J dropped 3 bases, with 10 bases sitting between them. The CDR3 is CASSLQTDYEQYF. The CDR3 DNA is TGCGCCAGCAGCCTGCAGACGGACTACGAGCAGTACTTC.

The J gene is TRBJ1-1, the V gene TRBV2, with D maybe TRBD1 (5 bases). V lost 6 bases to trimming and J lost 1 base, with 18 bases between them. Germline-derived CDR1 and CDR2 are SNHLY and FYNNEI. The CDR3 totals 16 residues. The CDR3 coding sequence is TGTGCCAGCAGAGAGACAGCCACCTTTTCGAACACTGAAGCTTTCTTT. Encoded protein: CASRETATFSNTEAFF.

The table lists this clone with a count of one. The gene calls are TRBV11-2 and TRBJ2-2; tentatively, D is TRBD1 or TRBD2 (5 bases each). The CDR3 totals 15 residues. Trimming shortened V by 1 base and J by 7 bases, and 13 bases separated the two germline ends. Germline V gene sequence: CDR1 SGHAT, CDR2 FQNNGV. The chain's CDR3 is CASSLVPGSIGELFF. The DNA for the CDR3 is TGTGCCAGCAGCTTAGTGCCAGGGAGTATCGGGGAGCTGTTTTTT.

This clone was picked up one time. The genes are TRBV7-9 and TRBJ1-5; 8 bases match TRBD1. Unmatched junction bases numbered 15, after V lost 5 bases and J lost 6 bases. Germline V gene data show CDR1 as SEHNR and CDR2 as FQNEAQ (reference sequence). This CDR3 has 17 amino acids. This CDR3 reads CASSESNRGGVRQPQHF. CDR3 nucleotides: TGTGCCAGCAGCGAATCAAACAGGGGGGGGGTCCGTCAGCCCCAGCATTTT.

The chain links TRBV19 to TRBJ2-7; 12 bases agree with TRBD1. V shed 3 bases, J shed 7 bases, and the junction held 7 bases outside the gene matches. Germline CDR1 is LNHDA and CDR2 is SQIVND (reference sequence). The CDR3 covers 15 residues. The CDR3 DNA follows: TGTGCCAGTAGTATTACGGGACAGGGGGCAATTGAGCAGTACTTC. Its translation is CASSITGQGAIEQYF.

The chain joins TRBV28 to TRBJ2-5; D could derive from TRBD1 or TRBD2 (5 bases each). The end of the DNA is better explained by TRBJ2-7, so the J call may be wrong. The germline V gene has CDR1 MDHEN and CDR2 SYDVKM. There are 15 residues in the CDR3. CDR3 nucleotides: TGTGCCAGCAGTACTATGGGGGACCGGACCTACGAGCAGTACTTC. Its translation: CASSTMGDRTYEQYF.

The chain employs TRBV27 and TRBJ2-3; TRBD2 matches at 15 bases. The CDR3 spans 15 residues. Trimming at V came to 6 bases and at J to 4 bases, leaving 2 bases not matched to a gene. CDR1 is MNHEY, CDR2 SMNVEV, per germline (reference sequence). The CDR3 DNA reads TGTGCCAGCAGGGGACTAGCGGGGGGCGCAGATACGCAGTATTTT. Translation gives CASRGLAGGADTQYF.

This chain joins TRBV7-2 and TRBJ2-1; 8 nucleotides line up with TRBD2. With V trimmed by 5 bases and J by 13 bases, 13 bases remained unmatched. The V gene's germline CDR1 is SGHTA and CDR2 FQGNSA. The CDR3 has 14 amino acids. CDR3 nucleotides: TGTGCCAGCAGCCTTAGCGGGGTTCGGCGTGAACAGTTCTTC. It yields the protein CASSLSGVRREQFF.

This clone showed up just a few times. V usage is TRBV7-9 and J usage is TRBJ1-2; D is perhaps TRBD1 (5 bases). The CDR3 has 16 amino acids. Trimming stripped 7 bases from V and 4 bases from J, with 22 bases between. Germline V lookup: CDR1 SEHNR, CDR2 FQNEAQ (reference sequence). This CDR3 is CASIQGNETPLYGYTF. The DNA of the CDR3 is TGTGCCAGCATCCAGGGCAACGAGACTCCACTCTATGGCTACACCTTC.

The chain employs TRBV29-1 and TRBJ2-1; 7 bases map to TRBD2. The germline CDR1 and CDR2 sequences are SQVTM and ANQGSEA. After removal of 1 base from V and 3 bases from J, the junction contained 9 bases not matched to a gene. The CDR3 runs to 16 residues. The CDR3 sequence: CSVEGRASGNYNEQFF. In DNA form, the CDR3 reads TGCAGCGTTGAAGGTCGGGCTAGCGGTAACTACAATGAGCAGTTCTTC.

DNA for the CDR3: TGCAGCGTTTTCCTTATGAACACCGGGGAGCTGTTTTTT. It specifies CSVFLMNTGELFF. The chain carries TRBV29-1 and TRBJ2-2; D is unclear. Looked up from germline, CDR1 is SQVTM and CDR2 is ANQGSEA. V was shortened by 5 bases and J by 1 base, with 8 bases between the two germline ends. The CDR3 sequence is 13 residues long.

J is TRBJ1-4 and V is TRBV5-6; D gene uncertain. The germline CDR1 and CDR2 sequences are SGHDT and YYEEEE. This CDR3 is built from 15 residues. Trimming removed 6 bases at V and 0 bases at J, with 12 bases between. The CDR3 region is CASTTINPTNEKLFF. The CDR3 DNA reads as TGTGCCAGCACCACTATAAATCCAACTAATGAAAAACTGTTTTTT.

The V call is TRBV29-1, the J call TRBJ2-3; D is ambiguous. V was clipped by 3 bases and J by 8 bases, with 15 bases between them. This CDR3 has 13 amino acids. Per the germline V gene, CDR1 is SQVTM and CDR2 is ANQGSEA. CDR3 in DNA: TGCAGCGTTGACACCTCCTATTCTGGTACGCAGTATTTT. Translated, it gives CSVDTSYSGTQYF.

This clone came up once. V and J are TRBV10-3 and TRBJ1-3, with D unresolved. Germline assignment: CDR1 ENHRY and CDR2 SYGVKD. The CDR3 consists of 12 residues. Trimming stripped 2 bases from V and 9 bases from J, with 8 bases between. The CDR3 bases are TGTGCCATCAGTGAGGGGATGGGCACCATATATTTT. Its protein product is CAISEGMGTIYF.

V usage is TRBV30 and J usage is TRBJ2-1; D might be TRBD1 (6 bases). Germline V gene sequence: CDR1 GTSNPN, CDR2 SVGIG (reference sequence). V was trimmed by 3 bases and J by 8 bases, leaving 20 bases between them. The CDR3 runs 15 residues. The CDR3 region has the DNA TGTGCCTGGAGAGAATCCGGGACAAGATTCGATGAGCAGTTCTTC. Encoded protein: CAWRESGTRFDEQFF.

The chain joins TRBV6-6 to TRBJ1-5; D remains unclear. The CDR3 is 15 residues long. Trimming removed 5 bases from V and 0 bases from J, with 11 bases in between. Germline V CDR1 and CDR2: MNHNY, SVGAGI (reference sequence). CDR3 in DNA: TGTGCCAGCAGTCCCCGGGAGAATAGCAATCAGCCCCAGCATTTT. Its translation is CASSPRENSNQPQHF.